Sequencing of this T cell receptor (beta chain) was carried out in a study of identifying expanded T cells in peripheral blood. Study outcomes and limitations: Over approximately two and four weeks, about 15 and 19 clones changed, versus approximately 1.1 between replicates. Approximately two-week clone count variance significantly increased as total template count grew.

TCRdb's copy holds only in-frame clones and misses some; the assay was immunoSEQ multiplex PCR. The profile shows more than 80,000 clones, 88% of them singletons. Healthy donors had no documented immune events, such as infections, while sampled. CDR1 and CDR2 (germline): MNHNS, SASEGT. J was trimmed by 7 bases and V by 1 base; bases with no gene match: 8. The CDR3 runs to 16 residues. Note on this clone: No antigen is known for it.

Sequencing was done on a sample of blood. The clonotype was recovered from a person aged 18 to 75 in good health. V gene TRBV6-1 combines with J gene TRBJ2-7; 12 nucleotides align to TRBD2. CDR3 nucleotides: TGTGCCAGCAGTGAAGGCCTACTAGCGGGAGGTTGGGAGCAGTACTTC. Its protein is CASSEGLLAGGWEQYF.